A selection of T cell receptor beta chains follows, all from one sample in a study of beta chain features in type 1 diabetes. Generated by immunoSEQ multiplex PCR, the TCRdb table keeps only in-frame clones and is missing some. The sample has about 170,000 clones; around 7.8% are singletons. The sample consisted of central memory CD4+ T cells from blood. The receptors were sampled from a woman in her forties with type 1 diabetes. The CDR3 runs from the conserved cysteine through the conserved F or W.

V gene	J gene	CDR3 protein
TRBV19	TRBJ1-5	CASGQVNQPQHF
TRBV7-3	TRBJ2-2	CASSPIGRGTGELFF
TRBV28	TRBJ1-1	CASSPYSGGANTEAFF
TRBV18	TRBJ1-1	CASSPGQGMSGTEAFF
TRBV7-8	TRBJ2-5	CASSLNPGANQETQYF
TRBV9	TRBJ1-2	CASSARGGTGDYGYTF
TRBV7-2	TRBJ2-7	CASSLATGAGRNEQYF
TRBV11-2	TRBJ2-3	CASSLNSGGADTQYF
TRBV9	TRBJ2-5	CASSAFQGEMLETQYF
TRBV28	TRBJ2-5	CASSSATSYETQYF
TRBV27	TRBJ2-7	CASSWDSSYEQYF
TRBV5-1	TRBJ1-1	CASSERGPTEAFF
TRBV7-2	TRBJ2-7	CASSLAPRPGLAYEQYF
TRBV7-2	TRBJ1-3	CASVRQPFSGNTIYF
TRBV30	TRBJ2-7	CAWSVTGLSYEQYF